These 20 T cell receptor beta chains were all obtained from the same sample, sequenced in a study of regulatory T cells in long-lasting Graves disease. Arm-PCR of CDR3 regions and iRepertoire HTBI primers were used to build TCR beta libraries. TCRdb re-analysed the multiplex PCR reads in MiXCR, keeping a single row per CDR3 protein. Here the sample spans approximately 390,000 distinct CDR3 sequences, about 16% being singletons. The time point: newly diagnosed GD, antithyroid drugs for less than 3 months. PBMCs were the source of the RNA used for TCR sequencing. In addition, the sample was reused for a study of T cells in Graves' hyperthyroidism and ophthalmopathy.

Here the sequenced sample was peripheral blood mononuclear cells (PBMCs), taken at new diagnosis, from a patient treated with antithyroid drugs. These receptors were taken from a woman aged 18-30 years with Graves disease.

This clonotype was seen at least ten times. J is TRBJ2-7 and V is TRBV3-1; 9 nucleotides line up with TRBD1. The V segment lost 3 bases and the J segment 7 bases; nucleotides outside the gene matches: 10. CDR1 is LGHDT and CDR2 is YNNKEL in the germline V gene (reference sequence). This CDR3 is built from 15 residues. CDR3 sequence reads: CASSQPGQGDGEQYF. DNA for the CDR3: TGTGCCAGCAGCCAGCCGGGACAGGGAGACGGGGAGCAGTACTTC.

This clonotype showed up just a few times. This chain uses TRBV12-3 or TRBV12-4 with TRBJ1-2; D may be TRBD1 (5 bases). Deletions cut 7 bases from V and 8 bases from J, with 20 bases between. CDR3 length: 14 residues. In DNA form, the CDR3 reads TGTGCCAGCATCCCCCGAAGGGGCGCGTCCGGCTACACCTTC. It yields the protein CASIPRRGASGYTF.

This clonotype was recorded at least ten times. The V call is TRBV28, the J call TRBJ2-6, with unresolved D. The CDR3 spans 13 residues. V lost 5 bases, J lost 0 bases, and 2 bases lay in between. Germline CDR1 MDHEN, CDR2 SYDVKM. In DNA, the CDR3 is TGTGCCAGCAGTCGCTCTGGGGCCAACGTCCTGACTTTC. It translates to CASSRSGANVLTF.

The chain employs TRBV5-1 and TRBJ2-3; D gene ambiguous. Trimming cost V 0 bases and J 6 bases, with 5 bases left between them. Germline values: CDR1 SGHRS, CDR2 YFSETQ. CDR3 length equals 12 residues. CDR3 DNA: TGCGCCAGCAGCTTGGTAAGGGATACGCAGTATTTT. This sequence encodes CASSLVRDTQYF.

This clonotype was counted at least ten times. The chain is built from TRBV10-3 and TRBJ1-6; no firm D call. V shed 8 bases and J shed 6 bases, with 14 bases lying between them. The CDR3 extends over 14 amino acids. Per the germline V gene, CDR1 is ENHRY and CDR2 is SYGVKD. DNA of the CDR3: TGTGCCATCTGTCGGCAGGCCTCTAATTCACCCCTCCACTTT. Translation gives CAICRQASNSPLHF.

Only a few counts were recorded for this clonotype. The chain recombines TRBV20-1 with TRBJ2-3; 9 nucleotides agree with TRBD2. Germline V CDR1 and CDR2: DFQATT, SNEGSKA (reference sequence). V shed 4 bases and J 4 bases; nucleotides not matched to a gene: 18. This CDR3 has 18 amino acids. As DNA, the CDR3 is TGCAGTGCTATTCTTGACAGTAGCGGGAGAAGGCATGCAGATACGCAGTATTTT. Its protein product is CSAILDSSGRRHADTQYF.

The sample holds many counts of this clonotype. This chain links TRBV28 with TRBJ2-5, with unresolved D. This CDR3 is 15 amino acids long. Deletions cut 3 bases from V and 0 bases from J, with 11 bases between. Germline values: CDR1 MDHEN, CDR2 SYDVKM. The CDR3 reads CASSFLTPYQETQYF. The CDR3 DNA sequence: TGTGCCAGCAGTTTCCTTACACCGTACCAAGAGACCCAGTACTTC.

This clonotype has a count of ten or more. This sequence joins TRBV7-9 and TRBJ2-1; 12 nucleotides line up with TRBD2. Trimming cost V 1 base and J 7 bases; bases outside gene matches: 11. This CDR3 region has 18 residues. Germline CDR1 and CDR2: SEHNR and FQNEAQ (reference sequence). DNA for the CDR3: TGTGCCAGCAGCTTAGAGCTAGCGGGAGGGTCCTTATTGAATGAGCAGTTCTTC. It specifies CASSLELAGGSLLNEQFF. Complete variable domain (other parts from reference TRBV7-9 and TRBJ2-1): DTGVSQNPRHKITKRGQNVTFRCDPISEHNRLYWYRQTLGQGPEFLTYFQNEAQLEKSRLLSDRFSAERPKGSFSTLEIQRTEQGDSAMYLCASSLELAGGSLLNEQFFGPGTRLTVL.

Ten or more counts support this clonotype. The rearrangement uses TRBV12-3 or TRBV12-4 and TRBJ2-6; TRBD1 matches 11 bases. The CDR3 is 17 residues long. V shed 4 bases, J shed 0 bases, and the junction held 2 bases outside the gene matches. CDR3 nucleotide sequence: TGTGCCAGCAGTTCGGGACAGGGGGGCTCTGGGGCCAACGTCCTGACTTTC. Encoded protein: CASSSGQGGSGANVLTF.

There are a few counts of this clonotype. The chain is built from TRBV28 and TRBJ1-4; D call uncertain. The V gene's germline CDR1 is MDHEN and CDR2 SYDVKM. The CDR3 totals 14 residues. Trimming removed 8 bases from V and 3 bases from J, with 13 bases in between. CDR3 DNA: TGTGCCAGCCGGGTGGCAGGATCTAATGAAAAACTGTTTTTT. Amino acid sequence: CASRVAGSNEKLFF.

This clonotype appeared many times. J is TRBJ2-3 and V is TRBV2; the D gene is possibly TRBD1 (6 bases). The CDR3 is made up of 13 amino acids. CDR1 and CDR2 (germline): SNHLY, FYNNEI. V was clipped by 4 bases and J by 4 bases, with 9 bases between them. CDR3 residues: CASSGGRADTQYF. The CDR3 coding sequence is TGTGCCAGCAGTGGGGGGCGGGCAGATACGCAGTATTTT.

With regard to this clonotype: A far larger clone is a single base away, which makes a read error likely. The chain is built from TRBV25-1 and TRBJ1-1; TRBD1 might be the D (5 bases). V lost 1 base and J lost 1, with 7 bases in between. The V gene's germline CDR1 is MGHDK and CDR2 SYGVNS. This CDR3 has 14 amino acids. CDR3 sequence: CASSEWTPNTEAFF. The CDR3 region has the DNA TGTGCCAGCAGTGAATGGACACCGAACACTGAAGCTTTCTTT.

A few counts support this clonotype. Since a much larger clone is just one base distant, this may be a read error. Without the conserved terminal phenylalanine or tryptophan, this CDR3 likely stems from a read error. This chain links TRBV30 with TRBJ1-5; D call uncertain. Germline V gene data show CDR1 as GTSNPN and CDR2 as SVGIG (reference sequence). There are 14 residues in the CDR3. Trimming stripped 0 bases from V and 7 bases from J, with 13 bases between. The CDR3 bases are TGTGCCTGGAGTGTACGCGAGGGTTTCCAGCCCCAGCATCTT. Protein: CAWSVREGFQPQHL.

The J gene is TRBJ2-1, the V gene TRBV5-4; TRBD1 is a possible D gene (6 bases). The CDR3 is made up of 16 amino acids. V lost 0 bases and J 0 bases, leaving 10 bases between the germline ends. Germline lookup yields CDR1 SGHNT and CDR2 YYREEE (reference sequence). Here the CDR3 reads CASSLGGQGSYNEQFF. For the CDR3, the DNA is TGTGCCAGCAGCTTGGGGGGGCAGGGCTCCTACAATGAGCAGTTCTTC.

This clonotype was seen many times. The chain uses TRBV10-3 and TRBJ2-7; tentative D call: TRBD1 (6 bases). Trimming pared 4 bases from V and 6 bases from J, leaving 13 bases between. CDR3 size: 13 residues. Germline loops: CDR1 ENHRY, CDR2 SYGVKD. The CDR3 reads CAISGGQLREQYF. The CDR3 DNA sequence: TGTGCCATCAGTGGGGGGCAGTTGCGCGAGCAGTACTTC.

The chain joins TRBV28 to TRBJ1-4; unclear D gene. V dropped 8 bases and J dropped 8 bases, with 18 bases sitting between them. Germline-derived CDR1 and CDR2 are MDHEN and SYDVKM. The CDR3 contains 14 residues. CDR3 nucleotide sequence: TGTGCCAGCCAAGAAGACGAGATTGGAGAAAAACTGTTTTTT. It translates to CASQEDEIGEKLFF.

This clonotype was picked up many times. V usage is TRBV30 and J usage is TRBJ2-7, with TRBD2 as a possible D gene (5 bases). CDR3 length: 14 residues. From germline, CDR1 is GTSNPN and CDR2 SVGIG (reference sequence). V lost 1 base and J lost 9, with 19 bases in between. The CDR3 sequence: CAWSGPRAAGGQYF. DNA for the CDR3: TGTGCCTGGAGTGGTCCCCGGGCCGCGGGCGGGCAGTACTTC.

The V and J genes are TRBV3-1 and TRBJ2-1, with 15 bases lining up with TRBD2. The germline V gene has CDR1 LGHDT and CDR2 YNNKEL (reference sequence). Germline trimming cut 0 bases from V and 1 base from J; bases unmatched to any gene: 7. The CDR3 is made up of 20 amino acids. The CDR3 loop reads CASSQELRGLAGGSYNEQFF. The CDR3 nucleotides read TGTGCCAGCAGCCAAGAGCTCCGGGGACTAGCGGGGGGATCCTACAATGAGCAGTTCTTC.

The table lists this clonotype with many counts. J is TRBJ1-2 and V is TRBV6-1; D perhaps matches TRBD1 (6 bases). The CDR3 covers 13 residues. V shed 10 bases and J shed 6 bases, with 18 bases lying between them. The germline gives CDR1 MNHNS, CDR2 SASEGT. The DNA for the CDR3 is TGTGCCACCACCGCCACAGGGAAAGATGGCTACACCTTC. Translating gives CATTATGKDGYTF.

The CDR3 sequence: CSARDPRGQETQYF. The CDR3 nucleotides read TGCAGTGCTAGAGACCCCAGGGGCCAAGAGACCCAGTACTTC. The rearrangement joins TRBV20-1 to TRBJ2-5, with D perhaps TRBD1 (6 bases). The ends were cut back, 0 bases at V and 1 base at J, with 9 bases in the middle. This CDR3 region has 14 residues. CDR1 and CDR2 (germline): DFQATT, SNEGSKA (reference sequence).